The 8 T cell receptor beta chains below all came from one sample that was sequenced in a study of long-term antiretroviral therapy in people with HIV. The libraries were made with immunoSEQ v3.0 at survey level. Clones were read by immunoSEQ multiplex PCR, and TCRdb kept only the in-frame ones, dropping some. The table shows under 20,000 clones, with 80% to 90% occurring only once. Sequenced here: unsorted PBMCs, sampled 4.2 years after starting antiretroviral therapy. The source of these receptors is a middle-aged man with HIV.

The V and J genes are TRBV7-2 and TRBJ2-7; possibly TRBD2 for D (6 bases). Germline loops: CDR1 SGHTA, CDR2 FQGNSA. CDR3 size: 17 residues. Trimming pared 5 bases from V and 1 base from J, leaving 21 bases between. CDR3 protein: CASSPYNGGSESYEQYF. CDR3 bases: TGTGCCAGCAGCCCCTACAACGGGGGTTCTGAATCCTACGAGCAGTACTTC.

As concerns this clone: Other nucleotide sequences from this sample produce the same CDR3. The chain combines TRBV19 with TRBJ2-7; D gene uncertain. V was shortened by 1 base and J by 3 bases, with 10 bases between the two germline ends. The CDR3 extends over 14 amino acids. Looked up from germline, CDR1 is LNHDA and CDR2 is SQIVND (reference sequence). The CDR3 reads CASSIGARGYEQYF. CDR3 coding DNA: TGTGCCAGTAGTATAGGTGCGCGTGGCTACGAGCAGTACTTC.

This sequence joins TRBV2 and TRBJ1-2; 9 bases align to TRBD1. In germline, CDR1 is SNHLY, CDR2 FYNNEI. The ends lost 2 bases at V and 8 bases at J; junction bases unmatched: 12. The CDR3 consists of 16 residues. The CDR3 is CASSESPNRGQRGYTF. Written as DNA, the CDR3 is TGTGCCAGCAGTGAATCGCCGAACAGGGGGCAGAGGGGCTACACCTTC.

The gene calls are TRBV5-1 and TRBJ2-7, with 9 bases that match TRBD1. This CDR3 has 14 amino acids. Germline V gives CDR1 SGHRS, CDR2 YFSETQ. Trimming removed 3 bases from V and 5 bases from J; junction bases left unmatched: 6. CDR3 nucleotides: TGCGCCAGCAGCTCCCGACAGGGGGGACACGAGCAGTACTTC. This codes for CASSSRQGGHEQYF.

The chain recombines TRBV30 with TRBJ1-2; 10 bases align to TRBD1. The length of the CDR3 is 16 residues. Germline assignment: CDR1 GTSNPN and CDR2 SVGIG (reference sequence). The ends lost 4 bases at V and 2 bases at J; junction bases unmatched: 10. As DNA, the CDR3 is TGTGCCTGGAACAACCCCCGGGACAGGGGAAACTATGGCTACACCTTC. Its translation is CAWNNPRDRGNYGYTF.

This clone was seen once. The chain employs TRBV28 and TRBJ2-7; 15 bases fit TRBD2. Losses at the gene ends were 4 bases for V and 2 bases for J; bases not matched to a gene: 6. This CDR3 contains 17 residues. Germline CDR1 and CDR2: MDHEN and SYDVKM. CDR3 sequence: CASSSAGLAGGAYEQYF. In DNA, the CDR3 is TGTGCCAGCAGTTCCGCGGGACTAGCGGGGGGAGCCTACGAGCAGTACTTC.

This chain connects TRBV11-2 to TRBJ1-3, with 8 bases fitting TRBD1. This CDR3 is built from 15 residues. Trimming took 0 bases from V and 4 from J; bases not matched to a gene: 2. Germline V gene sequence: CDR1 SGHAT, CDR2 FQNNGV. As DNA, the CDR3 is TGTGCCAGCAGCTTAGACAGGGGGCCCGGAAACACCATATATTTT. It encodes CASSLDRGPGNTIYF.

The CDR3 region has the DNA TGTGCCAGCTCACCACCGATCCAGGGGGACGCAACTAATGAAAAACTGTTTTTT. It specifies CASSPPIQGDATNEKLFF. The chain couples TRBV18 to TRBJ1-4, with TRBD1 identical over 7 bases. Trimming took 0 bases from V and 0 from J; bases not matched to a gene: 7. Germline V gene lookup returns CDR1 KGHSH and CDR2 LQKENI. There are 18 residues in the CDR3.